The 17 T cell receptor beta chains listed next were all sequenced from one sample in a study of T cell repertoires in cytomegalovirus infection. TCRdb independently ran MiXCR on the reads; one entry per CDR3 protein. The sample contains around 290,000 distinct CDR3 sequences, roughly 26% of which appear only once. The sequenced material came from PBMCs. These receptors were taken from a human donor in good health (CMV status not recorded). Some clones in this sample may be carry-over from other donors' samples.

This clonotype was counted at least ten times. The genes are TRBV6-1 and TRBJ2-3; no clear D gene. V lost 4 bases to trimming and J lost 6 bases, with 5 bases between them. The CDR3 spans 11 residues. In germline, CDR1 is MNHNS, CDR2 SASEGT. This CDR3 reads CASSVVDTQYF. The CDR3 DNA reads TGTGCCAGCAGTGTGGTGGATACGCAGTATTTT.

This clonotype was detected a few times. CDR3 bases: TGTGCCAGCACTGACCGGGACAGGGCGGAGACTGAAGCTTTCTTT. This gives the protein CASTDRDRAETEAFF. The rearrangement links TRBV6-1 to TRBJ1-1, with TRBD1 matching 9 bases. The CDR3 runs to 15 residues. V lost 7 bases and J lost 5; bases outside the gene matches: 11. Germline V lookup: CDR1 MNHNS, CDR2 SASEGT.

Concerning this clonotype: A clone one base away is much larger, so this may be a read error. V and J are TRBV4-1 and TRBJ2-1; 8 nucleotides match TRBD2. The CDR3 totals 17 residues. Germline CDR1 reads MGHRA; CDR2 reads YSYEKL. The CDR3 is CASSQEAIAGSLNEQLF. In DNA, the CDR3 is TGCGCCAGCAGCCAAGAAGCGATAGCGGGGTCTTTGAATGAGCAGTTATTC.

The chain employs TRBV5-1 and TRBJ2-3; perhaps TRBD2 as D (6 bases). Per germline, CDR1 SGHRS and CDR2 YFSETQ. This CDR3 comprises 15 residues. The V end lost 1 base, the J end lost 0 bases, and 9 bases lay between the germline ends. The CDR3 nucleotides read TGCGCCAGCAGCTTGAGGGCGGGAAGCACAGATACGCAGTATTTT. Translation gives CASSLRAGSTDTQYF. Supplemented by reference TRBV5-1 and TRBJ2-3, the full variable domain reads KAGVTQTPRYLIKTRGQQVTLSCSPISGHRSVSWYQQTPGQGLQFLFEYFSETQRNKGNFPGRFSGRQFSNSRSEMNVSTLELGDSALYLCASSLRAGSTDTQYFGPGTRLTVL.

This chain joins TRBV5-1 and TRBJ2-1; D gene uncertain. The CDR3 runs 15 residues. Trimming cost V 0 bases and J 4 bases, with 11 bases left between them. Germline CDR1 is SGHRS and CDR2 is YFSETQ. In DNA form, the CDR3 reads TGCGCCAGCAGCTTGGAGGCAGCCACTTACAATGAGCAGTTCTTC. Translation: CASSLEAATYNEQFF.

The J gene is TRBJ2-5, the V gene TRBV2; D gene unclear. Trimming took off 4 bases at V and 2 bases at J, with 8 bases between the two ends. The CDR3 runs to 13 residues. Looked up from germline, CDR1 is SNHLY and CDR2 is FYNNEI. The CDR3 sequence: CASSGGLQETQYF. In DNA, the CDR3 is TGTGCCAGCAGTGGGGGTCTGCAAGAGACCCAGTACTTC.

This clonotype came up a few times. The CDR3 loop is CASSQEASASYNEQFF. In DNA, the CDR3 is TGTGCCAGCAGCCAAGAGGCTAGCGCGTCCTACAATGAGCAGTTCTTC. The rearrangement joins TRBV4-2 to TRBJ2-1; weak D call: TRBD2 (6 bases). The ends were cut back, 0 bases at V and 1 base at J, with 10 bases in the middle. Per the germline V gene, CDR1 is LGHNA and CDR2 is YNFKEQ. The CDR3 length is 16 residues.

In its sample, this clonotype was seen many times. CDR3 sequence (DNA): TGTGCCAGCGGCGCGGGGGGTTTCTATTCACCCCTCCACTTT. Amino acids: CASGAGGFYSPLHF. The rearrangement links TRBV7-2 to TRBJ1-6, with TRBD1 as a possible D gene (5 bases). V dropped 8 bases and J dropped 8 bases, with 16 bases sitting between them. Germline V lookup: CDR1 SGHTA, CDR2 FQGNSA. The CDR3 consists of 14 residues.

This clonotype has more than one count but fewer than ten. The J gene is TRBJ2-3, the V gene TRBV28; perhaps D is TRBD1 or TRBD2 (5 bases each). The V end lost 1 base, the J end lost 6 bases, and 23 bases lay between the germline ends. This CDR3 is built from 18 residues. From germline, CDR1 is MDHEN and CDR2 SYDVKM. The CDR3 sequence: CASSLFGRRGDDVDTQYF. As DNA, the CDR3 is TGTGCCAGCAGTTTATTTGGGAGAAGGGGAGATGACGTGGATACGCAGTATTTT.

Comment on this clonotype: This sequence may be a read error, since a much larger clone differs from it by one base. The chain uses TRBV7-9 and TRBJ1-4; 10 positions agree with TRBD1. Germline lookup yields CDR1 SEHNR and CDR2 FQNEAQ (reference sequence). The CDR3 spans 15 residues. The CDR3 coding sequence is TGTACCAGCAGCAGTAGACAGGGGGCGGCCGAAAAACTGTTTTTT. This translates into CTSSSRQGAAEKLFF.

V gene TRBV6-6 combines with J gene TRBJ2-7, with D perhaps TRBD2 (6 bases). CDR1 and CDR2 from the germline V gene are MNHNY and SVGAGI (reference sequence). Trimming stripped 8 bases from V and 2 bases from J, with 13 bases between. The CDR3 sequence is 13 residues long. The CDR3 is CASCLGGTYEQYF. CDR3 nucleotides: TGTGCCAGCTGCCTCGGGGGAACCTACGAGCAGTACTTC.

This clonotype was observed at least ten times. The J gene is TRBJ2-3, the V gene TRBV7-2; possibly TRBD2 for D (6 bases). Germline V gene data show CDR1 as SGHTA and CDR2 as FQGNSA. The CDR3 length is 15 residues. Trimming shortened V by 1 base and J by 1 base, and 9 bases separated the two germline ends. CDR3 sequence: CASSLVSSGTDTQYF. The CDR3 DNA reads TGTGCCAGCAGCTTAGTCTCTAGCGGCACAGATACGCAGTATTTT.

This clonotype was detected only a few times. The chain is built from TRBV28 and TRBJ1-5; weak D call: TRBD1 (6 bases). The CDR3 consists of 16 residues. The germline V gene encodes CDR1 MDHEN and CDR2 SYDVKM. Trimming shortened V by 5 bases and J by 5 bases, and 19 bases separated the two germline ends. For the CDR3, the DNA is TGTGCCAGCAGTCCCTCGCCGGGGGCGGTTCATCAGCCCCAGCATTTT. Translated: CASSPSPGAVHQPQHF.

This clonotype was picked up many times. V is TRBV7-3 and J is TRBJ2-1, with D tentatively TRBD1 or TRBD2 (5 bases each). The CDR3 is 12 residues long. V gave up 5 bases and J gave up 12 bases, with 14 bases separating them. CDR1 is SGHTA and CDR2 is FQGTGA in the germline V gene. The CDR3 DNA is TGTGCCAGCAGCAACAGGCGGGCCGCGCAGTTCTTC. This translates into CASSNRRAAQFF.

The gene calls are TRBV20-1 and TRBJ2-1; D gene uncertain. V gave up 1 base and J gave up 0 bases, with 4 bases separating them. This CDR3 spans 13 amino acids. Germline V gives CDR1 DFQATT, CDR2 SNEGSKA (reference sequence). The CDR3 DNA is TGCAGTGCTAGAGGTGTCTCCTACAATGAGCAGTTCTTC. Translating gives CSARGVSYNEQFF.

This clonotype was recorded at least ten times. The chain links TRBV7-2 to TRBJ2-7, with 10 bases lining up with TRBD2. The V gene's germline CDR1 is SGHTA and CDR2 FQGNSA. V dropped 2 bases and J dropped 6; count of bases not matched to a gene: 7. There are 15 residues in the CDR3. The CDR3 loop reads CASSLIGTSVAEQYF. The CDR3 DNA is TGTGCCAGCAGCTTAATTGGGACTAGCGTCGCCGAGCAGTACTTC. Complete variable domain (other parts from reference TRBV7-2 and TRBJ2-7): GAGVSQSPSNKVTEKGKDVELRCDPISGHTALYWYRQSLGQGLEFLIYFQGNSAPDKSGLPSDRFSAERTGGSVSTLTIQRTQQEDSAVYLCASSLIGTSVAEQYFGPGTRLTVT.

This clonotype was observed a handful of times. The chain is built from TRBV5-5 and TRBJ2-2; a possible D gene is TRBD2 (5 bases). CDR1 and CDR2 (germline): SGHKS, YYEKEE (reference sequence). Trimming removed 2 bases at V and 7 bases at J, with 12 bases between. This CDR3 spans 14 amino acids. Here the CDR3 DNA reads TGTGCCAGCAGCTTCAAATCGGGGAACGGGGAGCTGTTTTTT. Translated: CASSFKSGNGELFF.